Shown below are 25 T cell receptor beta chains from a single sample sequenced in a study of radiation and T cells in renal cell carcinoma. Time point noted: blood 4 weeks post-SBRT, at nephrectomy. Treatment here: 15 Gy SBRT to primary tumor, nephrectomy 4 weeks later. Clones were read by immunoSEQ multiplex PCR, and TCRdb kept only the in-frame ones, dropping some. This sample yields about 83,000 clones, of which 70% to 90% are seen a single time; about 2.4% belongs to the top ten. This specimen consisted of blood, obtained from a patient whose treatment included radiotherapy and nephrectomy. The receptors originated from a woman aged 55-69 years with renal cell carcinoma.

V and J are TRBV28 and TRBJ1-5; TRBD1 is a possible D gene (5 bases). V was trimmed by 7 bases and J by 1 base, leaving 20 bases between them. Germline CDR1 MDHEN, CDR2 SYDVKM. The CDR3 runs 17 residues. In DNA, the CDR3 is TGTGCCAGCATCGGAAAAACCAGGGTAGGGAGCAATCAGCCCCAGCATTTT. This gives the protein CASIGKTRVGSNQPQHF.

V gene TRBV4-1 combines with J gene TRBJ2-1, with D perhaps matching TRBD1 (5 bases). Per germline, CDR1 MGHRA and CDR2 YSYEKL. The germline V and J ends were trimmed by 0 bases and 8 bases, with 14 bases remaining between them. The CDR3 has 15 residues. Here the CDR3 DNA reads TGCGCCAGCAGCCAAGAAAGGACAACGGGCCATGAGCAGTTCTTC. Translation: CASSQERTTGHEQFF.

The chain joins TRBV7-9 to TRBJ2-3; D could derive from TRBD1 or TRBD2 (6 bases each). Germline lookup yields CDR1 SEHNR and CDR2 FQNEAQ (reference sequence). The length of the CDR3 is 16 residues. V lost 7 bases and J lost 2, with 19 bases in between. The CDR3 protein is CASTPKSGAATDTQYF. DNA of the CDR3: TGTGCCAGCACCCCGAAATCGGGGGCTGCCACAGATACGCAGTATTTT.

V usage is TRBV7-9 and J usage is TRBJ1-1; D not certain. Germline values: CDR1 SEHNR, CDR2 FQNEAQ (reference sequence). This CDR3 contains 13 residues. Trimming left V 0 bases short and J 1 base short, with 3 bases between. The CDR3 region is CASSLAQNTEAFF. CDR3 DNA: TGTGCCAGCAGCTTAGCCCAGAACACTGAAGCTTTCTTT.

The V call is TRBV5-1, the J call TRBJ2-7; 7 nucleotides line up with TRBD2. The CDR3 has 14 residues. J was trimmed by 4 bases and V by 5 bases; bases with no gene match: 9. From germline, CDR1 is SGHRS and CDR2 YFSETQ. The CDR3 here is CASSFGGMRYEQYF. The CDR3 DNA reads TGCGCCAGCAGTTTCGGGGGGATGAGGTACGAGCAGTACTTC.

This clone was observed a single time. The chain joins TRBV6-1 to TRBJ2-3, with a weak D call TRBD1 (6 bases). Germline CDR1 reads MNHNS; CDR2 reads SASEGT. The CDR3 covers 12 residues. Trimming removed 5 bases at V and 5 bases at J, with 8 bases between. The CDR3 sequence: CASSLRGDTQYF. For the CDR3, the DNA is TGTGCCAGCAGTCTCAGGGGAGATACGCAGTATTTT.

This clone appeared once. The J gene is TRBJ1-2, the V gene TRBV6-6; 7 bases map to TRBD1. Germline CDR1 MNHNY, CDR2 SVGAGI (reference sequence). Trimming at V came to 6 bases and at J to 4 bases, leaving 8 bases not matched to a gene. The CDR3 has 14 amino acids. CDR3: CASSRQGFAYGYTF. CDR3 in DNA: TGTGCCAGCAGCCGACAGGGATTCGCCTATGGCTACACCTTC.

The CDR3 loop is CASSSSVDQPQHF. CDR3 coding DNA: TGTGCCAGCAGCTCTTCGGTGGATCAGCCCCAGCATTTT. This chain links TRBV7-2 with TRBJ1-5; no clear D. Germline-derived CDR1 and CDR2 are SGHTA and FQGNSA. Trimming left V 4 bases short and J 5 bases short, with 9 bases between. This CDR3 has 13 residues.

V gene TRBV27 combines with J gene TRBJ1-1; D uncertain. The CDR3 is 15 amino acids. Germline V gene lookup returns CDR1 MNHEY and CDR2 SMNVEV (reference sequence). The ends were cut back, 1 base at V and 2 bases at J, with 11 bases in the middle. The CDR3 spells CASSLYGPVNTEAFF. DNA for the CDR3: TGTGCCAGCAGTTTATATGGCCCGGTAAACACTGAAGCTTTCTTT.

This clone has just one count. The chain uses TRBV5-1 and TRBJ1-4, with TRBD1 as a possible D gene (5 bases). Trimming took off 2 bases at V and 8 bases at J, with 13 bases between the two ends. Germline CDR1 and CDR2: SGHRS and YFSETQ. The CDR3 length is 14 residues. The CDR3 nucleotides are TGCGCCAGCAGCTTAGAAGGGGATCGAGAAAAACTGTTTTTT. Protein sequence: CASSLEGDREKLFF.

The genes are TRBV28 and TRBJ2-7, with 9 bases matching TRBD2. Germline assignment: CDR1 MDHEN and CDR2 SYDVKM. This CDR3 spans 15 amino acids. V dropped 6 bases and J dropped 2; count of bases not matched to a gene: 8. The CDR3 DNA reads TGTGCCAGCAGCAAAGCGGGGGGAAGCCCCTACGAGCAGTACTTC. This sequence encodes CASSKAGGSPYEQYF.

In nucleotides, the CDR3 is TGTGCCTGGAGGCTGGAAAGGAACACTGAAGCTTTCTTT. Translation gives CAWRLERNTEAFF. This chain joins TRBV30 and TRBJ1-1, with D unresolved. This CDR3 is built from 13 residues. The ends were cut back, 3 bases at V and 1 base at J, with 9 bases in the middle. The germline V gene encodes CDR1 GTSNPN and CDR2 SVGIG (reference sequence).

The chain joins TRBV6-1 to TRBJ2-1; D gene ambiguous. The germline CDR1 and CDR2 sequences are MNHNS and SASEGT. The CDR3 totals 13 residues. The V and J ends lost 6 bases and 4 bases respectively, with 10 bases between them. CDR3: CASSGPLYNEQFF. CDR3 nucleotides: TGTGCCAGCAGCGGACCCTTATACAATGAGCAGTTCTTC.

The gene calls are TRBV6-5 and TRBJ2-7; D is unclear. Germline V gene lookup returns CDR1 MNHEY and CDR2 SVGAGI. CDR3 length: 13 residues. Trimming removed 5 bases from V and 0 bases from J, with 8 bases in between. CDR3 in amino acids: CASSPQSSYEQYF. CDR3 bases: TGTGCCAGCAGTCCGCAGAGCTCCTACGAGCAGTACTTC.

The CDR3 region has the DNA TGCGCCAGCAGCCAAGAGATAGATGGACCCCTCCACTTT. Protein sequence: CASSQEIDGPLHF. This chain uses TRBV4-3 with TRBJ1-6, with D hard to call. The CDR3 length is 13 residues. The V end was cut by 0 bases, the J end by 12 bases, with 9 bases between. Germline V gives CDR1 LGHNA, CDR2 YSLEER.

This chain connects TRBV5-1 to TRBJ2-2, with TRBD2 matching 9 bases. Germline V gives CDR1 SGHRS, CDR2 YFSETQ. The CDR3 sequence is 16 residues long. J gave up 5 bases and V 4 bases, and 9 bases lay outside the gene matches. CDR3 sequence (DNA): TGCGCCAGCAGCCAATTACTAGCGGGTTCAACCGGGGAGCTGTTTTTT. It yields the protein CASSQLLAGSTGELFF.

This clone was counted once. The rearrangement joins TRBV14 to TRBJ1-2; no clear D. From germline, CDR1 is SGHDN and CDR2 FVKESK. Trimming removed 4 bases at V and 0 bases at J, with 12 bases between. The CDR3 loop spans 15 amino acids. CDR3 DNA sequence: TGTGCCAGCAGCCGAATCTCGGGGTCTAACTATGGCTACACCTTC. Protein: CASSRISGSNYGYTF.

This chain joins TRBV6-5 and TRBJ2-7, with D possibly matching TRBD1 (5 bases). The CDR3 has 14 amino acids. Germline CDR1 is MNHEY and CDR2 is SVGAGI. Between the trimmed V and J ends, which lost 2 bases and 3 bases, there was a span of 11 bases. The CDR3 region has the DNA TGTGCCAGCAGTTACGACAGCCTGAACTACGAGCAGTACTTC. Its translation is CASSYDSLNYEQYF.

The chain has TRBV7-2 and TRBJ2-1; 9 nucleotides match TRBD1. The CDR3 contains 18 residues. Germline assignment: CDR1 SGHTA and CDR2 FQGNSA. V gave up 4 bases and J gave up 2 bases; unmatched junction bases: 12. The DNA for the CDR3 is TGTGCCAGCAGCTCCCGAGGCACAGGGGGCATTACCTACAATGAGCAGTTCTTC. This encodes CASSSRGTGGITYNEQFF. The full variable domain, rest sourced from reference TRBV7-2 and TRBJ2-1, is GAGVSQSPSNKVTEKGKDVELRCDPISGHTALYWYRQSLGQGLEFLIYFQGNSAPDKSGLPSDRFSAERTGGSVSTLTIQRTQQEDSAVYLCASSSRGTGGITYNEQFFGPGTRLTVL.

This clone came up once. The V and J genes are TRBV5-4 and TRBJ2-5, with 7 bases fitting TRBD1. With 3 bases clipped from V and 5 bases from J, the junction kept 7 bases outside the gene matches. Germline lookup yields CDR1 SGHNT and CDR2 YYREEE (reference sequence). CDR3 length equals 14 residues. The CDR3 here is CASSWQGVGETQYF. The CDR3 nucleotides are TGTGCCAGCAGCTGGCAGGGGGTAGGGGAGACCCAGTACTTC.

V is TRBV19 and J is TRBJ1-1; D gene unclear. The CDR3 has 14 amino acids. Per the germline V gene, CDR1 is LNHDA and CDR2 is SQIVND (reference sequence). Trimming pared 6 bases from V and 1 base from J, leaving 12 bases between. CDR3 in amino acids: CASSPTWTNTEAFF. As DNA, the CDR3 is TGTGCCAGTAGCCCGACATGGACGAACACTGAAGCTTTCTTT.

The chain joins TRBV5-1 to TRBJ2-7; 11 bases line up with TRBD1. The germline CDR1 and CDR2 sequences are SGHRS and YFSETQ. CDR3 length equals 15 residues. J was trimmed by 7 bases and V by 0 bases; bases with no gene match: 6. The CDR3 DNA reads TGCGCCAGCAGCTTGGAAGGACAGGGGGCGAGGGAGCAGTACTTC. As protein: CASSLEGQGAREQYF.

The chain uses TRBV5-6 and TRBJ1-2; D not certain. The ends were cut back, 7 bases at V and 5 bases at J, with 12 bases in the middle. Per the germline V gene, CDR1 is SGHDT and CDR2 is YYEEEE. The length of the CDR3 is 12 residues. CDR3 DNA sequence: TGTGCCAGCGTTTCGGCAGGTTATGGCTACACCTTC. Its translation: CASVSAGYGYTF. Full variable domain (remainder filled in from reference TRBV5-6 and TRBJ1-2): DAGVTQSPTHLIKTRGQQVTLRCSPKSGHDTVSWYQQALGQGPQFIFQYYEEEERQRGNFPDRFSGHQFPNYSSELNVNALLLGDSALYLCASVSAGYGYTFGSGTRLTVV.

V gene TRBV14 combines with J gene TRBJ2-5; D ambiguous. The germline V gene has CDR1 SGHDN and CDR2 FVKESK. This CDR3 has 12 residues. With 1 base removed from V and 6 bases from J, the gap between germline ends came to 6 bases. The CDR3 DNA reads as TGTGCCAGCAGCCAAGTTCATCAGACCCAGTACTTC. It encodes CASSQVHQTQYF.

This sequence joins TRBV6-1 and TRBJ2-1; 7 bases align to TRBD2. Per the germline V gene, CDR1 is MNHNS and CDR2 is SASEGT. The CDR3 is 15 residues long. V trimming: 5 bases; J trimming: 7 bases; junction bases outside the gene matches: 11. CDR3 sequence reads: CASSQEAGTRNEQFF. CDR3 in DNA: TGTGCCAGCAGTCAGGAAGCGGGGACGAGGAATGAGCAGTTCTTC.